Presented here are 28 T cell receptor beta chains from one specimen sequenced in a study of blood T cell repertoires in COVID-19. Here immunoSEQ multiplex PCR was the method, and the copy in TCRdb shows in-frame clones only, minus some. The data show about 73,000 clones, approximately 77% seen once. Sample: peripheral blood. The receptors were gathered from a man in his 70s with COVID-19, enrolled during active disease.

The CDR3 here is CASSSLGRASYEQYF. CDR3 sequence (DNA): TGTGCCAGCAGTTCCCTAGGGAGGGCCTCCTACGAGCAGTACTTC. This chain joins TRBV6-5 and TRBJ2-7; 7 nucleotides line up with TRBD2. This CDR3 comprises 15 residues. CDR1 and CDR2 (germline): MNHEY, SVGAGI. J was trimmed by 0 bases and V by 4 bases; bases with no gene match: 6.

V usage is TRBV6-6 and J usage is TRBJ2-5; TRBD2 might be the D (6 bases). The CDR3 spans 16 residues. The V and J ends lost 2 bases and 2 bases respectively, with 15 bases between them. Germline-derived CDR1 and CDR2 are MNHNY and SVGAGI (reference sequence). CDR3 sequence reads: CASSYRLGRQQETQYF. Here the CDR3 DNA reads TGTGCCAGCAGTTACCGGCTAGGGAGGCAGCAAGAGACCCAGTACTTC.

CDR3 sequence reads: CASSLPSGQGGRQPQHF. In nucleotides, the CDR3 is TGTGCCAGCAGTTTACCGTCGGGGCAGGGGGGACGACAGCCCCAGCATTTT. The rearrangement joins TRBV28 to TRBJ1-5; 7 bases match TRBD1. The CDR3 contains 17 residues. The V and J ends lost 2 bases and 7 bases, in that order; junction bases with no gene match: 14. The germline gives CDR1 MDHEN, CDR2 SYDVKM.

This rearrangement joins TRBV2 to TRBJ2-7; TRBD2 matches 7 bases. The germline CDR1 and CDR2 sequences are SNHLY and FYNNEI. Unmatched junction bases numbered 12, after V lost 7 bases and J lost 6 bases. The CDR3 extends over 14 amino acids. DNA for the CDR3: TGTGCCAGCAACTCGGGAGCGGGAATGGGCGAGCAGTACTTC. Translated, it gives CASNSGAGMGEQYF.

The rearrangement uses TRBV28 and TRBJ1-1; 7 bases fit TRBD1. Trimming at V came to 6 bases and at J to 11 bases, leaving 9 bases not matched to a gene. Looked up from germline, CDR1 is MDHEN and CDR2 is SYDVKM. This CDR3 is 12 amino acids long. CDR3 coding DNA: TGTGCCAGCAGCTGGGACAGCAGAGACGCTTTCTTT. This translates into CASSWDSRDAFF.

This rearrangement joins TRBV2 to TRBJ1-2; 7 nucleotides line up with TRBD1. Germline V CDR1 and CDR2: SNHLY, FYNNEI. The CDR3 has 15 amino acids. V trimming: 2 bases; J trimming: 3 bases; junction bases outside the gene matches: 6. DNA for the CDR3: TGTGCCAGCAGTGAAATGACAGGGAGGTACTATGGCTACACCTTC. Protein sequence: CASSEMTGRYYGYTF.

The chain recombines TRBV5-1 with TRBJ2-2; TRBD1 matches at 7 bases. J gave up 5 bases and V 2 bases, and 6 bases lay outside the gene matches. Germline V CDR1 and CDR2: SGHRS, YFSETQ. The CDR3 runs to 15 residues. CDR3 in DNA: TGCGCCAGCAGCTTACAGGGGCGCGGGACCGGGGAGCTGTTTTTT. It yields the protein CASSLQGRGTGELFF.

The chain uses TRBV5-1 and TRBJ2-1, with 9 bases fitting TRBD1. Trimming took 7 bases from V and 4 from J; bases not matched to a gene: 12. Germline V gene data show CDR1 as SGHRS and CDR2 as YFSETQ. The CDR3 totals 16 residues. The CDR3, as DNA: TGCGCCAGCGAACCCGACGGGACAGGGATGTACAATGAGCAGTTCTTC. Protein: CASEPDGTGMYNEQFF.

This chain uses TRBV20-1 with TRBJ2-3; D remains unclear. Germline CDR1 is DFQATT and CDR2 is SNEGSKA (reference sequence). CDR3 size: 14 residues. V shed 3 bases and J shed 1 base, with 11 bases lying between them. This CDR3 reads CSASIGGGTDTQYF. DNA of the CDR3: TGCAGTGCTAGTATAGGCGGAGGCACAGATACGCAGTATTTT.

This CDR3 reads CASSIQGAGNQPQHF. The CDR3 coding sequence is TGTGCCAGCAGCATACAGGGGGCTGGCAATCAGCCCCAGCATTTT. This rearrangement joins TRBV5-4 to TRBJ1-5; 9 positions agree with TRBD1. This CDR3 is 15 amino acids long. Germline V gene data show CDR1 as SGHNT and CDR2 as YYREEE (reference sequence). Losses at the gene ends were 4 bases for V and 2 bases for J; bases not matched to a gene: 4.

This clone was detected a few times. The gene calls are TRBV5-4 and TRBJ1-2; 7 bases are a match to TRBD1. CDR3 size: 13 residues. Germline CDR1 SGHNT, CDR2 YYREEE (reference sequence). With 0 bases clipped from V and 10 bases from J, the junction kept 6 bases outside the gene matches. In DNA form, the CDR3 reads TGTGCCAGCAGCTTGGGGCCAGGGACAGTCTACACCTTC. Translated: CASSLGPGTVYTF.

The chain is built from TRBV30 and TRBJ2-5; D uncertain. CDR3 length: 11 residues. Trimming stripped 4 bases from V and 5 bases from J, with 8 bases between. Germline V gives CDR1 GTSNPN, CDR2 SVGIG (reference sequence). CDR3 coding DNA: TGTGCCTGGACTATTTTGGAGACCCAGTACTTC. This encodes CAWTILETQYF.

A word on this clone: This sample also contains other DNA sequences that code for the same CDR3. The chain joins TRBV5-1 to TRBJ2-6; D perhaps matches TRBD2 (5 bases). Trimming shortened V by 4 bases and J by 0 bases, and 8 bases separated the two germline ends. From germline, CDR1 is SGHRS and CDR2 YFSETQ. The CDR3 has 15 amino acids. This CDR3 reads CASSLGSSGANVLTF. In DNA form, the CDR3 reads TGCGCCAGCAGCCTAGGGAGCTCTGGGGCCAACGTCCTGACTTTC.

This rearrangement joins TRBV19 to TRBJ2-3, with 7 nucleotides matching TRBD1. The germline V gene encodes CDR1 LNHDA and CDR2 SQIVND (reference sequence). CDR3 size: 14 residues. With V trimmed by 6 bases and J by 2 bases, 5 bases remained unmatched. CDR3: CASSPDRATDTQYF. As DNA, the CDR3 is TGTGCCAGTAGCCCCGACAGGGCCACAGATACGCAGTATTTT.

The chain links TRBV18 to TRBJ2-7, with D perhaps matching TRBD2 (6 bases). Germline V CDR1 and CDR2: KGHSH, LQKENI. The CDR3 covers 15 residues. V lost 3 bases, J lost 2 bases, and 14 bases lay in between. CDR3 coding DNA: TGTGCCAGCTCACCTCGGGACTCCAAAGCCTACGAGCAGTACTTC. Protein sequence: CASSPRDSKAYEQYF.

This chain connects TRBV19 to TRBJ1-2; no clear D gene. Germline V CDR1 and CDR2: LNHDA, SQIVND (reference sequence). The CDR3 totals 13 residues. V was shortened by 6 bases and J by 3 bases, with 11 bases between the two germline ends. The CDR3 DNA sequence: TGTGCCAGTAGACTAGACGGAGACTATGGCTACACCTTC. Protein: CASRLDGDYGYTF.

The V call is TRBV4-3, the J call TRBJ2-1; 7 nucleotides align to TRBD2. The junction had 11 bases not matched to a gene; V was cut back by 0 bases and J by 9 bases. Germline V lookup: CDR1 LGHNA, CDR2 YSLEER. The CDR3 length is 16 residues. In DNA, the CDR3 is TGCGCCAGCAGCCAAGAGCGGACTAGTGGGATCGGTGAGCAGTTCTTC. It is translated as CASSQERTSGIGEQFF.

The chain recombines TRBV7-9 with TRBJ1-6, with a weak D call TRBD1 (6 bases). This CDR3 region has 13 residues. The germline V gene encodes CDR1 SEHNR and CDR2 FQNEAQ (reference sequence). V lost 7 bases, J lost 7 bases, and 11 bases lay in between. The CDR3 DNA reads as TGTGCCAGCACAGGGGTGGAAAATTCACCCCTCCACTTT. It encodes CASTGVENSPLHF. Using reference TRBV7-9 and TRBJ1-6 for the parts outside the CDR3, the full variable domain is DTGVSQNPRHKITKRGQNVTFRCDPISEHNRLYWYRQTLGQGPEFLTYFQNEAQLEKSRLLSDRFSAERPKGSFSTLEIQRTEQGDSAMYLCASTGVENSPLHFGNGTRLTVT.

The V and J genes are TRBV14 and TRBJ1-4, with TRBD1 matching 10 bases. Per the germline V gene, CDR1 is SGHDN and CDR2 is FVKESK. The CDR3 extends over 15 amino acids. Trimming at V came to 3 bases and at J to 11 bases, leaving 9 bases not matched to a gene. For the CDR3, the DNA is TGTGCCAGCAGCCAGCGGGACAGGGGCCCGCCGAAACTGTTTTTT. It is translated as CASSQRDRGPPKLFF.

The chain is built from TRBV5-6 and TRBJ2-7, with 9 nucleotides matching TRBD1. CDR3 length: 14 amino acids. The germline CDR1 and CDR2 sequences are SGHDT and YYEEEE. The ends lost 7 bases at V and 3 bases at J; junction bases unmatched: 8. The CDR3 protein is CASQPGQGHYEQYF. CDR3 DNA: TGTGCCAGCCAACCGGGACAGGGACACTACGAGCAGTACTTC.

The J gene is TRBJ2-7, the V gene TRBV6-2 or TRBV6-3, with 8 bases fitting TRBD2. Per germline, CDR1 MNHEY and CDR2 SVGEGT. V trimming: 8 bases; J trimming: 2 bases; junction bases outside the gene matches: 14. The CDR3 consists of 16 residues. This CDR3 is CASGFGGARTTYEQYF. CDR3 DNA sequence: TGTGCCAGCGGTTTCGGGGGGGCAAGAACCACCTACGAGCAGTACTTC.

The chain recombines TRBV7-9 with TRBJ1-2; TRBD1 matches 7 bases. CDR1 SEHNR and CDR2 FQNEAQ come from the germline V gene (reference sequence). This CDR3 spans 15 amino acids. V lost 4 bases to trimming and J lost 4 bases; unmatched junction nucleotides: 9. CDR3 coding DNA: TGTGCCAGCAGCTCCCCGGGACAGCAAATCTATGGCTACACCTTC. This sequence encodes CASSSPGQQIYGYTF.

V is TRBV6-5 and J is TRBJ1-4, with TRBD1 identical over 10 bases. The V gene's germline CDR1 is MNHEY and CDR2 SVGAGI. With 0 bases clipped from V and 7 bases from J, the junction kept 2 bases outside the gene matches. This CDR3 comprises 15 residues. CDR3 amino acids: CASSYSGTGVEKLFF. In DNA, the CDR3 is TGTGCCAGCAGTTACTCGGGGACAGGGGTTGAAAAACTGTTTTTT.

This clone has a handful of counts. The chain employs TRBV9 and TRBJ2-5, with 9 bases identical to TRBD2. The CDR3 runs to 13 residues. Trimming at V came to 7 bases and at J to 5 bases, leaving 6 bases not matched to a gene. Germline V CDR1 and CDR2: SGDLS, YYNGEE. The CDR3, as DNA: TGTGCCAGCGGGATGGCGGGAGGGGAGACCCAGTACTTC. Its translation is CASGMAGGETQYF.

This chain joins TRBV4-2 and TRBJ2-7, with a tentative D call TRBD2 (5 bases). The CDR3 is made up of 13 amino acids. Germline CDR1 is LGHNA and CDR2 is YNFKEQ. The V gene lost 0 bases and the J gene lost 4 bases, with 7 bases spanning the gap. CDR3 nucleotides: TGTGCCAGCAGCCAAGAGGGAGTATACGAGCAGTACTTC. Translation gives CASSQEGVYEQYF.

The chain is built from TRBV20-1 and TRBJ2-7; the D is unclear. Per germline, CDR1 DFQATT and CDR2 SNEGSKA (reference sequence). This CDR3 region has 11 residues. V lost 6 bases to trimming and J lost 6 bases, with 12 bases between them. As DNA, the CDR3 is TGCAGTGCGCGAACCCACAGCGAGCAGTACTTC. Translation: CSARTHSEQYF.

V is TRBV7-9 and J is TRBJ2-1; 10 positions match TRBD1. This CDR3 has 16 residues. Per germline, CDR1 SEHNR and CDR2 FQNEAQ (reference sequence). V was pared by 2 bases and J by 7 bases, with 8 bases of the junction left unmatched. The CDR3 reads CASSLHWDRGVNEQFF. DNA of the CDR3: TGTGCCAGCAGCTTACATTGGGACAGGGGAGTAAATGAGCAGTTCTTC.

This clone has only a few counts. CDR3 region: CASSLAWADGVNTIYF. The CDR3, as DNA: TGTGCCAGCAGCTTAGCGTGGGCCGACGGGGTGAACACCATATATTTT. The J gene is TRBJ1-3, the V gene TRBV7-2; the D is unclear. Germline V CDR1 and CDR2: SGHTA, FQGNSA. The CDR3 spans 16 residues. Trimming stripped 0 bases from V and 7 bases from J, with 16 bases between.